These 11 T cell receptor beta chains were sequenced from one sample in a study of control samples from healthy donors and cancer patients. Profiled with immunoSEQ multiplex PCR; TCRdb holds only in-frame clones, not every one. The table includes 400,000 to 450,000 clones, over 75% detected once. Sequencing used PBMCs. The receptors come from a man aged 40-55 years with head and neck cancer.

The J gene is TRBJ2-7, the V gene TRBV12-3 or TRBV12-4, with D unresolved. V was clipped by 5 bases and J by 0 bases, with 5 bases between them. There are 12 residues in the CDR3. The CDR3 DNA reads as TGTGCCAGCAGTGCCGGCTCCTACGAGCAGTACTTC. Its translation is CASSAGSYEQYF.

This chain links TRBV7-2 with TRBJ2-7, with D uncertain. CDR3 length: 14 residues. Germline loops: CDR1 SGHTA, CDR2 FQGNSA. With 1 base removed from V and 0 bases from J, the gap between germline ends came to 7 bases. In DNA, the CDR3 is TGTGCCAGCAGCTTAGGGTCGGCCTCCTACGAGCAGTACTTC. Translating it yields CASSLGSASYEQYF.

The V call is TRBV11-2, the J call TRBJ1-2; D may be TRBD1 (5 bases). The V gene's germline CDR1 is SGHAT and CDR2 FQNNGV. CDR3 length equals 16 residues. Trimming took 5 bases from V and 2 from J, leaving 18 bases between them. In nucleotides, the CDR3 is TGTGCCAGCAGCCCCCCCCGTGGGGCAGAGAACTATGGCTACACCTTC. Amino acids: CASSPPRGAENYGYTF.

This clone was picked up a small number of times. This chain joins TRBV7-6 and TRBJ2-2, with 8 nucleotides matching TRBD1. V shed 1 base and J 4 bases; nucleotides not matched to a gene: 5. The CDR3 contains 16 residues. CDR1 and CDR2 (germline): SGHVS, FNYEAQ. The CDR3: CASSLEPGGFTGELFF. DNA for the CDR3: TGTGCCAGCAGCTTAGAGCCAGGGGGCTTCACCGGGGAGCTGTTTTTT.

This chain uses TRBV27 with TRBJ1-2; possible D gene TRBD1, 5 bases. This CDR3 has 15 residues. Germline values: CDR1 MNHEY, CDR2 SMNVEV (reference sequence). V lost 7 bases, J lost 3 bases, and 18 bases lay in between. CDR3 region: CASTALSGGDYGYTF. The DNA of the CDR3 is TGTGCCAGCACCGCCTTGTCCGGGGGGGACTATGGCTACACCTTC.

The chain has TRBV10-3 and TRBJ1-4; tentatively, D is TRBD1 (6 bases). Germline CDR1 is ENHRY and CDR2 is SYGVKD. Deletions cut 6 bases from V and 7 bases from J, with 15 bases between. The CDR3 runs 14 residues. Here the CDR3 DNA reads TGTGCCATCAGCTCAGGGGTGGGGGGTGAAAAACTGTTTTTT. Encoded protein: CAISSGVGGEKLFF.

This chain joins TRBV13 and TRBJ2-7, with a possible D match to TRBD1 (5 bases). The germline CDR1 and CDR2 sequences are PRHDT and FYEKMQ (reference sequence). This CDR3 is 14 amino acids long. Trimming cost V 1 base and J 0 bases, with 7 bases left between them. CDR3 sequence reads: CASSLDGASYEQYF. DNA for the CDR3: TGTGCCAGCAGCTTAGATGGGGCCTCCTACGAGCAGTACTTC.

The CDR3 bases are TGTGCCAGCAGTGAATGGGCGCGTTTCGGGGGCACAGATACGCAGTATTTT. Translated, it gives CASSEWARFGGTDTQYF. V usage is TRBV25-1 and J usage is TRBJ2-3, with a possible D match to TRBD2 (5 bases). The V end was cut by 1 base, the J end by 1 base, with 15 bases between. The CDR3 loop spans 17 amino acids. Looked up from germline, CDR1 is MGHDK and CDR2 is SYGVNS.

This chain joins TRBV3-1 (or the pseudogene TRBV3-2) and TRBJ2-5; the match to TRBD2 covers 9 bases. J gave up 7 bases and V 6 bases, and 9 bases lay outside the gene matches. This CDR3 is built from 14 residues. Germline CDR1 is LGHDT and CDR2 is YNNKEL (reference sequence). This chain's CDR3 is CASRRGGDIGTQYF. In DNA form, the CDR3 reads TGTGCCAGCAGACGCGGGGGGGATATTGGGACCCAGTACTTC.

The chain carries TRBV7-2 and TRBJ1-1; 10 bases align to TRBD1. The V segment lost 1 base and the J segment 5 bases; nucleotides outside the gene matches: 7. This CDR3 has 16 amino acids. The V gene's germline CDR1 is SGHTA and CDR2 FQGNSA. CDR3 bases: TGTGCCAGCAGCTTAGTAGGGACAGGGGTTAGTACTGAAGCTTTCTTT. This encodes CASSLVGTGVSTEAFF.

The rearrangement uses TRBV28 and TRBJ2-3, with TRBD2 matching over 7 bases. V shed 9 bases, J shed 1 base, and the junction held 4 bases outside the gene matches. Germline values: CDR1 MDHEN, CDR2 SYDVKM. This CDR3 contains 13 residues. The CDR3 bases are TGTGCCAGTACTCTAGCGGGCACAGATACGCAGTATTTT. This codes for CASTLAGTDTQYF.